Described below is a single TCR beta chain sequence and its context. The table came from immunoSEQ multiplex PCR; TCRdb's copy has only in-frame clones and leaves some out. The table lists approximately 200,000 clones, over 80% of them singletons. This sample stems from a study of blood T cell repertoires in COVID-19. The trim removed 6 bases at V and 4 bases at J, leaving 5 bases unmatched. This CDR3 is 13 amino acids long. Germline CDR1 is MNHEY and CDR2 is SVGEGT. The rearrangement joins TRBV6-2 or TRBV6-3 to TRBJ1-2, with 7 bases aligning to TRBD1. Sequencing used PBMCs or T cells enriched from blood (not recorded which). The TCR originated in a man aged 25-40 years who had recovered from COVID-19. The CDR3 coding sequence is TGTGCCAGCAGCTCTACAGGGGTCTATGGCTACACCTTC. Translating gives CASSSTGVYGYTF.